This T cell receptor (beta chain) originates from a study of shared clonotypes between healthy human individuals. Study background: For every donor, three CD4 naive, three CD4 memory, two CD8 naive and one CD8 memory plates were used.

Comments on this clone: The antigen is unknown.

The CDR3 is 12 residues long. V dropped 8 bases and J dropped 5; count of bases not matched to a gene: 5. Germline V gene sequence: CDR1 SNHLY, CDR2 FYNNEI. Broader study findings: In having few donors, the study represented limited genetic and exposure-history diversity.

The naive CD8 fraction comprised CD45RO-negative cells positively selected for CCR7 and excluded terminally differentiated effector memory CD45RA+ cells. The assay was immunoSEQ multiplex PCR, and TCRdb's table has in-frame clones only and misses some. The repertoire holds 1.5 million to 2.5 million clones, with less than 95% as singletons. The sample was naive CD8+ T cells sorted from blood. The chain uses TRBV2 and TRBJ1-1, with 7 bases identical to TRBD1. This TCR was sampled from a young man in good health. CDR3 protein: CASLGQATEAFF. Written as DNA, the CDR3 is TGTGCCAGCTTAGGACAGGCGACTGAAGCTTTCTTT.